What follows are 26 T cell receptor beta chains derived from one specimen sequenced in a study of blood T cells in healthy people across ages. The authors ran a second PCR of about 7 to 12 cycles using a sample-barcoded 5' primer and a J-beta primer mix. TCRdb passed the 5' RACE reads through MiXCR, listing each CDR3 protein once. Here the sample spans 500,000 to 700,000 distinct CDR3 sequences, 25% to 35% being singletons. Material: blood. The receptors here all came from a woman at least 80 years old in good health.

This clonotype was seen ten or more times. DNA of the CDR3: TGCGCCAGCAGCTTGGAAGGGACTATCAATCAGCCCCAGCATTTT. Translating it yields CASSLEGTINQPQHF. V gene TRBV5-1 combines with J gene TRBJ1-5; possible D gene TRBD1, 5 bases. Germline V gives CDR1 SGHRS, CDR2 YFSETQ. V dropped 0 bases and J dropped 3 bases, with 10 bases sitting between them. This CDR3 is built from 15 residues.

The sample holds many counts of this clonotype. The chain is built from TRBV11-2 and TRBJ2-3; D remains unclear. Trimming shortened V by 1 base and J by 2 bases, and 7 bases separated the two germline ends. Germline V gives CDR1 SGHAT, CDR2 FQNNGV. The CDR3 is 14 amino acids. This chain's CDR3 is CASSLVDNTDTQYF. CDR3 DNA: TGTGCCAGCAGCTTAGTCGACAACACAGATACGCAGTATTTT.

There are many counts of this clonotype. For the CDR3, the DNA is TGTGCCAGCAGCACCAGACAGGTCCCTTACACTGAAGCTTTCTTT. The encoded protein is CASSTRQVPYTEAFF. The V gene is TRBV7-8, the J gene TRBJ1-1; a weak D match, TRBD1 (6 bases). Germline loops: CDR1 SGHVS, CDR2 FQNEAQ. The CDR3 length is 15 residues. Trimming shortened V by 5 bases and J by 3 bases, and 16 bases separated the two germline ends.

This clonotype was seen at least ten times. This chain uses TRBV7-2 with TRBJ1-6, with 10 nucleotides matching TRBD1. The ends lost 5 bases at V and 10 bases at J; junction bases unmatched: 5. The germline gives CDR1 SGHTA, CDR2 FQGNSA. The CDR3 loop spans 14 amino acids. The DNA of the CDR3 is TGTGCCAGCAGCGTCGGGACAGGGGTGTCACCCCTCCACTTT. Translated, it gives CASSVGTGVSPLHF.

This clonotype was seen only a few times. The chain links TRBV30 to TRBJ1-2, with a tentative D call TRBD1 (6 bases). The CDR3 runs 13 residues. The germline gives CDR1 GTSNPN, CDR2 SVGIG (reference sequence). The V end lost 5 bases, the J end lost 4 bases, and 14 bases lay between the germline ends. The CDR3 bases are TGTGCCTGGTCACAGGGCCGGGTCTATGGCTACACCTTC. Translation: CAWSQGRVYGYTF.

The chain recombines TRBV5-4 with TRBJ2-1, with D possibly being TRBD1 (6 bases). The last part of the DNA fits TRBJ2-7 better; the J call may be wrong. Germline V gene data show CDR1 as SGHNT and CDR2 as YYREEE (reference sequence). This CDR3 has 17 amino acids. The CDR3 DNA reads as TGTGCCAGCAGCTTGGTAATTGTCGGGACACCTACTAATGAGCAGTACTTC. Protein sequence: CASSLVIVGTPTNEQYF.

This clonotype was found many times. The rearrangement uses TRBV4-2 and TRBJ2-7, with D unresolved. The CDR3 loop spans 11 amino acids. Germline V gene data show CDR1 as LGHNA and CDR2 as YNFKEQ. Trimming pared 3 bases from V and 1 base from J, leaving 1 base between. DNA of the CDR3: TGTGCCAGCAGCCAGTCCTACGAGCAGTACTTC. This sequence encodes CASSQSYEQYF.

This clonotype was counted at least ten times. This chain connects TRBV3-1 to TRBJ2-1, with 7 bases fitting TRBD1. V lost 7 bases to trimming and J lost 4 bases; unmatched junction nucleotides: 7. This CDR3 is built from 14 residues. The germline V gene has CDR1 LGHDT and CDR2 YNNKEL (reference sequence). The CDR3 loop is CASTSPGQYNEQFF. In DNA form, the CDR3 reads TGTGCCAGCACCAGCCCGGGACAGTACAATGAGCAGTTCTTC.

The V gene is TRBV3-1, the J gene TRBJ2-3; 8 nucleotides line up with TRBD2. CDR3 length: 14 residues. J was trimmed by 4 bases and V by 2 bases; bases with no gene match: 2. Per germline, CDR1 LGHDT and CDR2 YNNKEL (reference sequence). CDR3 sequence (DNA): TGTGCCAGCAGCCAAAGACTAGCGTCAGATACGCAGTATTTT. Its translation is CASSQRLASDTQYF.

V usage is TRBV5-1 and J usage is TRBJ2-1; 9 nucleotides line up with TRBD2. The CDR3 sequence is 14 residues long. V lost 4 bases to trimming and J lost 5 bases; unmatched junction nucleotides: 4. Germline lookup yields CDR1 SGHRS and CDR2 YFSETQ. The CDR3 sequence: CASSEGLAHNEQFF. The DNA of the CDR3 is TGCGCCAGCAGCGAGGGACTAGCCCACAATGAGCAGTTCTTC.

Notes on this clonotype: Possible read error: a much larger clone is one base away. The chain employs TRBV12-3 or TRBV12-4 and TRBJ1-2; D not resolved. The CDR3 consists of 11 residues. The CDR3 reads CVSRSVTGYTF. In nucleotides, the CDR3 is TGTGTCAGCAGGAGTGTTACCGGCTACACCTTC.

The rearrangement links TRBV12-3 or TRBV12-4 to TRBJ1-1; D remains unclear. Trimming pared 5 bases from V and 8 bases from J, leaving 15 bases between. The CDR3 runs 13 residues. The CDR3 bases are TGTGCCAGCAGTCTAAGACCCCCGGAAGAAGCTTTCTTT. Protein sequence: CASSLRPPEEAFF.

As regards this clonotype: A read error is possible here, since a much larger clone lies one base away. V and J are TRBV30 and TRBJ1-5; D gene uncertain. The CDR3 extends over 13 amino acids. V was pared by 0 bases and J by 6 bases, with 9 bases between. CDR1 is GTSNPN and CDR2 is SVGIG in the germline V gene (reference sequence). The CDR3 DNA reads as TGTGCCTGGAGTGTGGAGGGAGGTCAGCCCCAGCATTTT. Amino acids: CAWSVEGGQPQHF. Drawing the rest from reference TRBV30 and TRBJ1-5, the complete variable domain is SQTIHQWPATLVQPVGSPLSLECTVEGTSNPNLYWYRQAAGRGLQLLFYSVGIGQISSEVPQNLSASRPQDRQFILSSKKLLLSDSGFYLCAWSVEGGQPQHFGDGTRLSIL.

This clonotype has at least ten counts. The CDR3 region is CASSLVIGEAFF. CDR3 sequence (DNA): TGTGCCAGCAGCTTAGTTATCGGGGAAGCTTTCTTT. The chain joins TRBV7-3 to TRBJ1-1; D unclear. The CDR3 loop spans 12 amino acids. The germline V and J ends were trimmed by 2 bases and 8 bases, with 9 bases remaining between them. Per the germline V gene, CDR1 is SGHTA and CDR2 is FQGTGA.

This clonotype was found many times. V gene TRBV5-4 combines with J gene TRBJ2-7; D gene unclear. The V gene's germline CDR1 is SGHNT and CDR2 YYREEE (reference sequence). The V gene lost 1 base and the J gene lost 2 bases, with 10 bases spanning the gap. The CDR3 has 14 amino acids. As DNA, the CDR3 is TGTGCCAGCAGCTTGCGAGGCCGGACCTACGAGCAGTACTTC. Residues: CASSLRGRTYEQYF.

This clonotype was counted a few times. A single base separates this from a much larger clone, so it may be a read error. The rearrangement links TRBV6-6 to TRBJ2-1; TRBD2 aligns across 12 bases. The CDR3 loop spans 14 amino acids. Germline V lookup: CDR1 MNHNY, CDR2 SVGAGI (reference sequence). The J segment lost 8 bases and the V segment lost 9 bases, leaving 8 bases of the junction unmatched. In DNA form, the CDR3 reads TGTGCCAGTTTACTAGCGGGGGGTTGGGATGAGCAGTTCTTC. This encodes CASLLAGGWDEQFF.

The chain has TRBV7-9 and TRBJ2-1; 7 bases map to TRBD1. Germline V CDR1 and CDR2: SEHNR, FQNEAQ (reference sequence). With V trimmed by 5 bases and J by 0 bases, 7 bases remained unmatched. This CDR3 region has 16 residues. The CDR3 reads CASSPGTALSYNEQFF. CDR3 nucleotide sequence: TGTGCCAGCAGCCCTGGGACAGCCCTCTCCTACAATGAGCAGTTCTTC.

Comments on this clonotype: An end of the junction does not agree with germline; a read error may underlie this. The chain joins TRBV12-3 or TRBV12-4 to TRBJ2-3; D is possibly TRBD2 (5 bases). This CDR3 spans 14 amino acids. CDR3 region: CASSSGVRADTEYF. In DNA, the CDR3 is TGTGCCAGCAGTTCAGGAGTGAGAGCGGATACGGAGTATTTT.

In the case of this clonotype: A much larger clone is a single base away; this may be a read error. The V call is TRBV7-3, the J call TRBJ1-1; D not resolved. The CDR3 contains 13 residues. V shed 1 base and J shed 10 bases, with 13 bases lying between them. The V gene's germline CDR1 is SGHTA and CDR2 FQGTGA. The CDR3 nucleotides are TGTGCCAGCAGCTTAAGTAGACGGGGTGTAGCTTTCTTT. It is translated as CASSLSRRGVAFF.

A note on this clonotype: In this CDR3 the conserved last residue, phenylalanine or tryptophan, is missing, so a read error is likely. J is TRBJ2-3 and V is TRBV5-1; 12 bases line up with TRBD2. This CDR3 comprises 16 residues. The V gene's germline CDR1 is SGHRS and CDR2 YFSETQ. This CDR3 reads CAGSTGLAGPTGTQYC. DNA of the CDR3: TGCGCCGGCAGCACGGGACTAGCGGGCCCCACAGGTACGCAGTATTGT.

This clonotype was picked up a small number of times. V usage is TRBV14 and J usage is TRBJ2-3; TRBD2 agrees at 11 bases. The germline gives CDR1 SGHDN, CDR2 FVKESK. CDR3 size: 17 residues. Germline trimming cut 1 base from V and 4 bases from J; bases unmatched to any gene: 7. CDR3: CASSQGLAGFSADTQYF. DNA of the CDR3: TGTGCCAGCAGCCAAGGACTAGCGGGGTTTAGCGCAGATACGCAGTATTTT. Drawing the rest from reference TRBV14 and TRBJ2-3, the complete variable domain is EAGVTQFPSHSVIEKGQTVTLRCDPISGHDNLYWYRRVMGKEIKFLLHFVKESKQDESGMPNNRFLAERTGGTYSTLKVQPAELEDSGVYFCASSQGLAGFSADTQYFGPGTRLTVL.

V usage is TRBV9 and J usage is TRBJ1-2; 8 bases map to TRBD1. The CDR3 consists of 14 residues. With V trimmed by 4 bases and J by 10 bases, 12 bases remained unmatched. CDR1 is SGDLS and CDR2 is YYNGEE in the germline V gene. DNA for the CDR3: TGTGCCAGCAGCCCAGGACAGGGCCTATTGGACTACACCTTC. It is translated as CASSPGQGLLDYTF.

This clonotype was seen more than once but under ten times. A single base separates this from a much larger clone, so it may be a read error. DNA for the CDR3: TGCAGTGCTAGGGACTTAGCGGGGAGTTGCTACGAGCAGTACTTC. Its protein is CSARDLAGSCYEQYF. V and J are TRBV20-1 and TRBJ2-7; 8 nucleotides match TRBD2. The CDR3 spans 15 residues. The germline V gene encodes CDR1 DFQATT and CDR2 SNEGSKA (reference sequence). After removal of 3 bases from V and 3 bases from J, the junction contained 10 bases not matched to a gene.

This clonotype showed up many times. The gene calls are TRBV7-2 and TRBJ2-3, with 7 bases fitting TRBD1. The length of the CDR3 is 16 residues. Trimming took 4 bases from V and 0 from J; bases not matched to a gene: 7. Germline assignment: CDR1 SGHTA and CDR2 FQGNSA. The CDR3 DNA is TGTGCCAGCAGCTCAGACAGGGCACCTAGCACAGATACGCAGTATTTT. Its protein product is CASSSDRAPSTDTQYF.

This clonotype was observed many times. The V gene is TRBV6-2 or TRBV6-3, the J gene TRBJ1-2, with 7 bases that match TRBD1. The CDR3 consists of 13 residues. J gave up 2 bases and V 6 bases, and 3 bases lay outside the gene matches. Looked up from germline, CDR1 is MNHEY and CDR2 is SVGEGT. Written as DNA, the CDR3 is TGTGCCAGCAGAGAACAGGGGAACTATGGCTACACCTTC. Translation gives CASREQGNYGYTF.

This clonotype came up a few times. V and J are TRBV7-8 and TRBJ1-4; a possible D gene is TRBD1 (6 bases). The germline V gene has CDR1 SGHVS and CDR2 FQNEAQ. This CDR3 has 14 amino acids. Trimming removed 5 bases at V and 0 bases at J, with 7 bases between. The CDR3 loop reads CASSRQATNEKLFF. CDR3 nucleotide sequence: TGTGCCAGCAGCCGACAGGCAACTAATGAAAAACTGTTTTTT.